Following are 21 T cell receptor beta chains from one sample sequenced in a study of blood T cell repertoires in COVID-19. TCRdb's copy holds only in-frame clones and misses some; the assay was immunoSEQ multiplex PCR. The sample has around 400,000 clones, around nine tenths seen once. The specimen was PBMCs or T cells enriched from blood (not recorded which). The source is a woman younger than 35 who had been exposed to COVID-19.

This clone was observed a handful of times. V usage is TRBV7-9 and J usage is TRBJ2-7; TRBD2 matches 7 bases. The trim removed 1 base at V and 2 bases at J, leaving 2 bases unmatched. The CDR3 is 14 residues long. Per the germline V gene, CDR1 is SEHNR and CDR2 is FQNEAQ (reference sequence). The CDR3 loop reads CASSLVGGAYEQYF. The CDR3 coding sequence is TGTGCCAGCAGCTTAGTTGGGGGGGCCTACGAGCAGTACTTC.

The chain combines TRBV5-1 with TRBJ2-7, with TRBD1 matching over 11 bases. The CDR3 loop spans 16 amino acids. Germline CDR1 reads SGHRS; CDR2 reads YFSETQ. The junction had 13 bases not matched to a gene; V was cut back by 4 bases and J by 7 bases. The CDR3 loop reads CASSVGRRTGGGEQYF. The CDR3 DNA follows: TGCGCCAGCAGCGTGGGGCGTAGGACAGGGGGCGGTGAGCAGTACTTC.

The chain joins TRBV3-1 (or the pseudogene TRBV3-2) to TRBJ1-2; D not certain. Trimming stripped 0 bases from V and 7 bases from J, with 18 bases between. Germline CDR1 reads LGHDT; CDR2 reads YNNKEL (reference sequence). The CDR3 runs to 16 residues. CDR3 in amino acids: CASSQEVLGRFPGYTF. The CDR3 nucleotides read TGTGCCAGCAGCCAAGAGGTCTTGGGCAGGTTCCCTGGCTACACCTTC.

The gene calls are TRBV6-5 and TRBJ1-2, with D possibly being TRBD1 (5 bases). Germline CDR1 MNHEY, CDR2 SVGAGI. This CDR3 has 14 amino acids. V was cut by 5 bases and J by 5 bases, with 15 bases left in between. CDR3 region: CASSTQGLVYGYTF. CDR3 in DNA: TGTGCCAGCAGTACTCAGGGACTTGTTTATGGCTACACCTTC.

This clone was counted once. The chain uses TRBV10-3 and TRBJ2-1; TRBD1 agrees at 9 bases. Trimming removed 2 bases from V and 8 bases from J; junction bases left unmatched: 4. The CDR3 has 14 amino acids. Germline V gene lookup returns CDR1 ENHRY and CDR2 SYGVKD. The CDR3 nucleotides read TGTGCCATCAGTGAGGACAGGGGGGGACATGAGCAGTTCTTC. Its protein product is CAISEDRGGHEQFF.

The chain carries TRBV5-5 and TRBJ2-7, with TRBD1 as a possible D gene (6 bases). The ends were cut back, 0 bases at V and 4 bases at J, with 14 bases in the middle. Germline V gene lookup returns CDR1 SGHKS and CDR2 YYEKEE (reference sequence). CDR3 length: 15 residues. The CDR3 here is CASSLVAQGYYEQYF. CDR3 sequence (DNA): TGTGCCAGCAGCTTGGTGGCTCAGGGGTATTACGAGCAGTACTTC.

This clone was counted between two and nine times. The V and J genes are TRBV19 and TRBJ1-1; 9 nucleotides align to TRBD1. Germline trimming cut 11 bases from V and 1 base from J; bases unmatched to any gene: 23. Germline CDR1 reads LNHDA; CDR2 reads SQIVND (reference sequence). The CDR3 consists of 19 residues. The DNA of the CDR3 is TGTGCCCCTTACAAAGGTGGGGTCCGGACAGGGGAAGGGAACACTGAAGCTTTCTTT. Residues: CAPYKGGVRTGEGNTEAFF.

The J gene is TRBJ2-7, the V gene TRBV6-5; TRBD1 aligns across 9 bases. CDR1 is MNHEY and CDR2 is SVGAGI in the germline V gene. The trim removed 2 bases at V and 11 bases at J, leaving 7 bases unmatched. This CDR3 contains 13 residues. The CDR3 spells CASSYNRGRGEYF. The CDR3 DNA follows: TGTGCCAGCAGTTACAACAGGGGGCGAGGAGAGTACTTC.

The chain uses TRBV5-4 and TRBJ2-2; 13 positions match TRBD2. J was trimmed by 1 base and V by 3 bases; bases with no gene match: 6. Germline V gene sequence: CDR1 SGHNT, CDR2 YYREEE (reference sequence). The CDR3 runs 18 residues. The CDR3 spells CASSSPGLAGQNTGELFF. CDR3 nucleotides: TGTGCCAGCAGCTCGCCGGGACTAGCGGGGCAGAACACCGGGGAGCTGTTTTTT. Together with reference TRBV5-4 and TRBJ2-2, the CDR3 gives the full variable domain: ETGVTQSPTHLIKTRGQQVTLRCSSQSGHNTVSWYQQALGQGPQFIFQYYREEENGRGNFPPRFSGLQFPNYSSELNVNALELDDSALYLCASSSPGLAGQNTGELFFGEGSRLTVL.

This rearrangement joins TRBV6-5 to TRBJ2-5, with 8 positions matching TRBD2. Per the germline V gene, CDR1 is MNHEY and CDR2 is SVGAGI. V shed 8 bases and J 4 bases; nucleotides not matched to a gene: 3. The CDR3 covers 12 residues. The CDR3 DNA follows: TGTGCCAGCCGGGGGGGCGGAGAGACCCAGTACTTC. Amino acids: CASRGGGETQYF.

The J gene is TRBJ2-2, the V gene TRBV4-1; 10 bases align to TRBD2. Per the germline V gene, CDR1 is MGHRA and CDR2 is YSYEKL. CDR3 size: 16 residues. Losses at the gene ends were 2 bases for V and 3 bases for J; bases not matched to a gene: 3. In DNA form, the CDR3 reads TGCGCCAGCAGCCAAATAGCGGGGGGAGACACCGGGGAGCTGTTTTTT. Its translation: CASSQIAGGDTGELFF.

This rearrangement joins TRBV5-1 to TRBJ2-1; D is possibly TRBD2 (5 bases). Germline assignment: CDR1 SGHRS and CDR2 YFSETQ. CDR3 length equals 15 residues. V was pared by 3 bases and J by 0 bases, with 10 bases between. The CDR3 protein is CASSSGESSYNEQFF. The CDR3 DNA reads as TGCGCCAGCAGCTCCGGGGAGAGCTCCTACAATGAGCAGTTCTTC.

The rearrangement uses TRBV7-9 and TRBJ2-7; TRBD1 matches 7 bases. The CDR3 runs 15 residues. Trimming at V came to 5 bases and at J to 0 bases, leaving 7 bases not matched to a gene. Germline V gives CDR1 SEHNR, CDR2 FQNEAQ (reference sequence). The CDR3 bases are TGTGCCAGCAGCGTCCGGGACAGTAGCTCCTACGAGCAGTACTTC. Its protein is CASSVRDSSSYEQYF. The whole variable domain, remainder taken from reference TRBV7-9 and TRBJ2-7, is DTGVSQNPRHKITKRGQNVTFRCDPISEHNRLYWYRQTLGQGPEFLTYFQNEAQLEKSRLLSDRFSAERPKGSFSTLEIQRTEQGDSAMYLCASSVRDSSSYEQYFGPGTRLTVT.

The chain combines TRBV3-1 (or the pseudogene TRBV3-2) with TRBJ2-7, with D uncertain. Germline loops: CDR1 LGHDT, CDR2 YNNKEL (reference sequence). V was cut by 1 base and J by 0 bases, with 10 bases left in between. The CDR3 runs to 15 residues. This CDR3 reads CASSQVLQSSYEQYF. In DNA, the CDR3 is TGTGCCAGCAGCCAAGTTTTACAGAGCTCCTACGAGCAGTACTTC.

The J gene is TRBJ1-1, the V gene TRBV4-3; D uncertain. Germline lookup yields CDR1 LGHNA and CDR2 YSLEER. The CDR3 is 16 amino acids. Between the trimmed V and J ends, which lost 1 base and 0 bases, there was a span of 12 bases. CDR3 residues: CASSQALYSMNTEAFF. In DNA, the CDR3 is TGCGCCAGCAGCCAAGCTCTGTACAGTATGAACACTGAAGCTTTCTTT.

The V call is TRBV5-1, the J call TRBJ2-7; the D is unclear. V lost 0 bases and J 0 bases, leaving 10 bases between the germline ends. Germline CDR1 reads SGHRS; CDR2 reads YFSETQ. CDR3 length: 15 residues. Here the CDR3 DNA reads TGCGCCAGCAGCTTGGTGGGCCAGACCTCCTACGAGCAGTACTTC. This sequence encodes CASSLVGQTSYEQYF.

This clone was picked up one time. The V and J genes are TRBV7-6 and TRBJ1-2, with 9 bases matching TRBD1. The junction had 7 bases not matched to a gene; V was cut back by 5 bases and J by 6 bases. The CDR3 has 14 residues. From germline, CDR1 is SGHVS and CDR2 FNYEAQ. CDR3 sequence reads: CASSLGDRVNGYTF. The DNA for the CDR3 is TGTGCCAGCAGCCTAGGGGACAGGGTAAATGGCTACACCTTC.

A single count supports this clone. This rearrangement joins TRBV25-1 to TRBJ2-1; TRBD2 matches at 13 bases. Germline assignment: CDR1 MGHDK and CDR2 SYGVNS. The CDR3 loop spans 18 amino acids. The ends lost 6 bases at V and 2 bases at J; junction bases unmatched: 10. The CDR3 DNA is TGTGCCAGCAGGGCACTAGCGGGAGGGCTCCTCCCCTACAATGAGCAGTTCTTC. Translation gives CASRALAGGLLPYNEQFF.

This rearrangement joins TRBV19 to TRBJ2-1; 8 bases are shared with TRBD2. CDR3 length: 15 residues. CDR1 is LNHDA and CDR2 is SQIVND in the germline V gene (reference sequence). Trimming cost V 3 bases and J 7 bases; bases outside gene matches: 8. The CDR3 DNA sequence: TGTGCCAGTAGTATTCTCGCGGGAGGAGGTAATGAGCAGTTCTTC. Translating it yields CASSILAGGGNEQFF.

Note on this clone: Other DNA sequences within the sample encode an identical CDR3. V usage is TRBV6-5 and J usage is TRBJ1-1; 9 bases fit TRBD1. CDR3 length equals 14 residues. With 6 bases clipped from V and 3 bases from J, the junction kept 5 bases outside the gene matches. Germline values: CDR1 MNHEY, CDR2 SVGAGI. The CDR3 region is CASRPGQGYTEAFF. CDR3 sequence (DNA): TGTGCCAGCAGACCGGGACAGGGATACACTGAAGCTTTCTTT.

The CDR3 nucleotides read TGTGCCAGTAGTCCCCGGGGGGCGCTTGACTATGGCTACACCTTC. The encoded protein is CASSPRGALDYGYTF. This chain links TRBV19 with TRBJ1-2, with a tentative D call TRBD1 (6 bases). The ends were cut back, 5 bases at V and 3 bases at J, with 16 bases in the middle. Germline CDR1 is LNHDA and CDR2 is SQIVND (reference sequence). The CDR3 is 15 residues long.